This TCR beta chain was sequenced in a study of early T cells in non-severe SARS-CoV-2 infection. Background on the study: Chains stayed unpaired after sequencing of bulk RNA from unsorted whole blood.

In the library, individual cDNA molecules carried attached unique molecular identifiers. From the 5' RACE reads, TCRdb called clonotypes with MiXCR, one entry per CDR3 protein. The profile covers around 60,000 distinct CDR3 sequences, with under 15% appearing a single time and more than 3.5% taken by the ten largest. On this clonotype: The antigen is undetermined.

There are 14 residues in the CDR3. Germline lookup yields CDR1 KGHSH and CDR2 LQKENI. The V end lost 6 bases, the J end lost 5 bases, and 16 bases lay between the germline ends. Study conclusions and caveats: The study's VDJdb matching favored anti-spike CD8 responses and missed private and CD4 specificities.

The material sequenced was whole blood. V gene TRBV18 combines with J gene TRBJ2-5; D gene unclear. This sequence was found in an adult who was a healthcare worker with PCR-confirmed SARS-CoV-2 infection or an uninfected control (not recorded which). The CDR3: CASSSSPVGETQYF. CDR3 sequence (DNA): TGTGCCAGCTCGAGTTCCCCGGTCGGGGAGACCCAGTACTTC.